This T cell receptor beta chain was retrieved from a study of T cell repertoires in aging, cancer and after chemotherapy. About the research overall: Repeat sampling of healthy donors over several months to years showed clear clonal overlap. About 9 million TCR reads made up the full dataset. The study's findings and limits: Untreated cancer patients had significantly lower blood TCR diversity than age-matched healthy donors. Median generation probability rose over the chemotherapy interval in each cancer cohort, suggesting rebound thymic output.

Amplification of TCR beta used genomic DNA extracted from peripheral blood. About this clonotype: Its antigen is not identified.

Rearranged V-D-J TRB sequences were amplified with a mixed TRB-A/B primer pool. TCRdb itself ran the multiplex PCR reads through MiXCR, one entry per CDR3 protein. The sample yields over 10,000 distinct CDR3 sequences, around 23% seen once. Sequenced material: blood. The TCR was taken from a human donor in good health.

DNA for the CDR3: TGCGCCAGCAGCGGAAGTACAGGGTTGGGCTACAATGAGCAGTTCTTC. Amino acid sequence: CASSGSTGLGYNEQFF. The rearrangement links TRBV5-1 to TRBJ2-1, with D tentatively TRBD1 (6 bases). Deletions cut 4 bases from V and 3 bases from J, with 17 bases between. CDR1 SGHRS and CDR2 YFSETQ come from the germline V gene. This CDR3 is built from 16 residues. Using reference TRBV5-1 and TRBJ2-1 for the parts outside the CDR3, the full variable domain is KAGVTQTPRYLIKTRGQQVTLSCSPISGHRSVSWYQQTPGQGLQFLFEYFSETQRNKGNFPGRFSGRQFSNSRSEMNVSTLELGDSALYLCASSGSTGLGYNEQFFGPGTRLTVL.